This TCR beta chain was recovered during a study of blood T cells in healthy people across ages. In the study overall: Template switching captured about one barcoded beta molecule per two T cells.

The second PCR ran about 6 to 12 cycles with a sample-barcoded 5' primer and J-beta primers. TCRdb passed the 5' RACE reads through MiXCR, listing each CDR3 protein once. The sample shows around 2 million distinct CDR3 sequences, about two fifths of them seen only once. Whole-study findings and limits: Higher diversity and more naive CD4+ cells were features of long-lived donors, compared to aged donors.

Note on this clonotype: Its target is unknown.

The source material was blood. This TCR was sampled from a human donor in good health.

The CDR3 region is CASSYSSGSSTDTQYF. The CDR3 DNA sequence: TGTGCCAGCAGTTATTCTAGCGGTAGTAGCACAGATACGCAGTATTTT. The chain is built from TRBV6-2 or TRBV6-3 and TRBJ2-3; 7 positions agree with TRBD2. Losses at the gene ends were 3 bases for V and 0 bases for J; bases not matched to a gene: 6. The CDR3 length is 16 residues. CDR1 is MNHEY and CDR2 is SVGEGT in the germline V gene.